The 31 T cell receptor beta chains reported below all come from one sample, sequenced in a study of T cell responses to AZD1222 COVID-19 vaccine (dated by TCRdb to the early 2020s). The time point tag for this specimen amounts to: baseline before first vaccination. Library creation used the immunoSEQ multiplex PCR assay. TCRdb provides this immuneACCESS table in a form limited to in-frame rearrangements. Some clones are lacking; in checked studies, under half of them reflect an unresolved V gene, and why the rest are absent is not known. Present in this sample are roughly 170,000 clones, approximately 90% of which were seen just once. The ten most abundant clones make up 1.5% to 2% of the sample. The material sequenced was peripheral blood, taken on day 0 of AZD1222 vaccination. These receptors originate from an adult in good health.

This clone has a single count. The chain links TRBV6-5 to TRBJ2-7; TRBD1 is a possible D gene (7 bases). The CDR3 totals 15 residues. CDR1 and CDR2 from the germline V gene are MNHEY and SVGAGI. With 6 bases removed from V and 6 bases from J, the gap between germline ends came to 21 bases. In DNA, the CDR3 is TGTGCCAGCAGAGGGGGCGGGGAGATACACGGCGAGCAGTACTTC. This translates into CASRGGGEIHGEQYF.

The chain links TRBV19 to TRBJ1-5, with D hard to call. Trimming shortened V by 5 bases and J by 3 bases, and 14 bases separated the two germline ends. Germline V lookup: CDR1 LNHDA, CDR2 SQIVND (reference sequence). The CDR3 totals 15 residues. CDR3 sequence (DNA): TGTGCCAGTAGTGAGACACTAGCTTCCAATCAGCCCCAGCATTTT. Its translation is CASSETLASNQPQHF. Full variable domain (missing parts from reference TRBV19 and TRBJ1-5): DGGITQSPKYLFRKEGQNVTLSCEQNLNHDAMYWYRQDPGQGLRLIYYSQIVNDFQKGDIAEGYSVSREKKESFPLTVTSAQKNPTAFYLCASSETLASNQPQHFGDGTRLSIL.

The chain combines TRBV9 with TRBJ1-4; D is perhaps TRBD1 (5 bases). Germline CDR1 SGDLS, CDR2 YYNGEE. This CDR3 has 16 amino acids. Trimming pared 3 bases from V and 3 bases from J, leaving 15 bases between. As DNA, the CDR3 is TGTGCCAGCAGCGCCGAAACAGGCCGATCTAATGAAAAACTGTTTTTT. It codes for CASSAETGRSNEKLFF.

This sequence joins TRBV4-3 and TRBJ1-3; no clear D gene. Germline values: CDR1 LGHNA, CDR2 YSLEER. Trimming took off 1 base at V and 2 bases at J, with 12 bases between the two ends. The CDR3 extends over 16 amino acids. DNA for the CDR3: TGCGCCAGCAGCCAAGCCTTAGGTCTTCCTGGAAACACCATATATTTT. The encoded protein is CASSQALGLPGNTIYF.

J is TRBJ2-1 and V is TRBV30, with a possible D match to TRBD2 (5 bases). Trimming removed 2 bases at V and 5 bases at J, with 13 bases between. CDR3 size: 14 residues. Per germline, CDR1 GTSNPN and CDR2 SVGIG (reference sequence). The CDR3 nucleotides read TGTGCCTGGAGTCAAACTAGATCCCACAATGAGCAGTTCTTC. It is translated as CAWSQTRSHNEQFF. Supplemented by reference TRBV30 and TRBJ2-1, the full variable domain reads SQTIHQWPATLVQPVGSPLSLECTVEGTSNPNLYWYRQAAGRGLQLLFYSVGIGQISSEVPQNLSASRPQDRQFILSSKKLLLSDSGFYLCAWSQTRSHNEQFFGPGTRLTVL.

This sequence joins TRBV2 and TRBJ1-3; D is perhaps TRBD1 (5 bases). This CDR3 comprises 15 residues. The V gene's germline CDR1 is SNHLY and CDR2 FYNNEI. The V end lost 10 bases, the J end lost 0 bases, and 16 bases lay between the germline ends. As DNA, the CDR3 is TGTGCCACCACGTGGGACCCGTACTCTGGAAACACCATATATTTT. Amino acid sequence: CATTWDPYSGNTIYF.

The chain uses TRBV9 and TRBJ1-5; weak D call: TRBD1 (6 bases). V was pared by 0 bases and J by 2 bases, with 9 bases between. CDR3 length equals 15 residues. Germline V lookup: CDR1 SGDLS, CDR2 YYNGEE. This CDR3 reads CASSVEGGRNQPQHF. CDR3 bases: TGTGCCAGCAGCGTAGAAGGGGGACGCAATCAGCCCCAGCATTTT.

The chain couples TRBV11-3 to TRBJ2-3; D perhaps matches TRBD2 (6 bases). Trimming removed 5 bases at V and 5 bases at J, with 14 bases between. The CDR3 is made up of 14 amino acids. Germline V CDR1 and CDR2: SGHNT, YENEEA. CDR3 DNA sequence: TGTGCCAGCAGCCCCAGCGGGCGGGGAGATACGCAGTATTTT. This encodes CASSPSGRGDTQYF.

This rearrangement joins TRBV30 to TRBJ1-5, with D tentatively TRBD1 (6 bases). Trimming removed 2 bases at V and 2 bases at J, with 22 bases between. The CDR3 loop spans 18 amino acids. In germline, CDR1 is GTSNPN, CDR2 SVGIG (reference sequence). The CDR3 sequence is CAWSRVRGGRGGNQPQHF. CDR3 DNA sequence: TGTGCCTGGAGTCGAGTAAGGGGGGGGCGAGGTGGCAATCAGCCCCAGCATTTT.

This clone was counted only a few times. The V call is TRBV7-9, the J call TRBJ2-3; 10 bases match TRBD2. Germline CDR1 SEHNR, CDR2 FQNEAQ (reference sequence). V lost 6 bases and J lost 0; bases outside the gene matches: 15. The CDR3 is 19 residues long. The CDR3 bases are TGTGCCAGCAGTAACCACAACTTTAGCGGGGGGCCTAGCACAGATACGCAGTATTTT. Residues: CASSNHNFSGGPSTDTQYF.

The chain's CDR3 is CASSTRVSYEQYF. The CDR3 DNA reads TGTGCCAGCAGCACTAGAGTGTCCTACGAGCAGTACTTC. This chain joins TRBV7-2 and TRBJ2-7, with TRBD2 as a possible D gene (5 bases). Germline assignment: CDR1 SGHTA and CDR2 FQGNSA. V lost 5 bases and J lost 1, with 9 bases in between. The CDR3 extends over 13 amino acids. Variable domain in full (rest from reference TRBV7-2 and TRBJ2-7): GAGVSQSPSNKVTEKGKDVELRCDPISGHTALYWYRQSLGQGLEFLIYFQGNSAPDKSGLPSDRFSAERTGGSVSTLTIQRTQQEDSAVYLCASSTRVSYEQYFGPGTRLTVT.

The V gene is TRBV3-1 (or the pseudogene TRBV3-2), the J gene TRBJ1-1; D uncertain. Germline V gene lookup returns CDR1 LGHDT and CDR2 YNNKEL (reference sequence). V shed 6 bases and J shed 5 bases, with 7 bases lying between them. The CDR3 contains 11 residues. The CDR3 nucleotides read TGTGCCAGCAGTGGGCAAACTGAAGCTTTCTTT. This encodes CASSGQTEAFF.

The rearrangement links TRBV24-1 to TRBJ1-1; D is possibly TRBD1 (5 bases). Germline CDR1 is KGHDR and CDR2 is SFDVKD. Between the trimmed V and J ends, which lost 1 base and 5 bases, there was a span of 7 bases. There are 13 residues in the CDR3. This CDR3 reads CATSDLAGTEAFF. CDR3 nucleotides: TGTGCCACCAGTGATTTAGCAGGGACTGAAGCTTTCTTT.

V is TRBV14 and J is TRBJ2-7; possibly TRBD1 for D (6 bases). Looked up from germline, CDR1 is SGHDN and CDR2 is FVKESK. CDR3 size: 18 residues. V dropped 2 bases and J dropped 4 bases, with 24 bases sitting between them. The CDR3 here is CASSQPPFFDRFRYEQYF. CDR3 bases: TGTGCCAGCAGCCAACCCCCATTCTTTGACAGGTTTCGTTACGAGCAGTACTTC.

This clone turned up a few times. The chain recombines TRBV5-6 with TRBJ2-7; 7 bases line up with TRBD2. CDR1 is SGHDT and CDR2 is YYEEEE in the germline V gene. The CDR3 is 17 amino acids. Trimming at V came to 4 bases and at J to 0 bases, leaving 13 bases not matched to a gene. CDR3 sequence (DNA): TGTGCCAGCAGCCCGGTATCCGGGCGGGGGTTCTCCTACGAGCAGTACTTC. Amino acids: CASSPVSGRGFSYEQYF. Variable domain in full (rest from reference TRBV5-6 and TRBJ2-7): DAGVTQSPTHLIKTRGQQVTLRCSPKSGHDTVSWYQQALGQGPQFIFQYYEEEERQRGNFPDRFSGHQFPNYSSELNVNALLLGDSALYLCASSPVSGRGFSYEQYFGPGTRLTVT.

This chain joins TRBV2 and TRBJ2-2; 10 bases align to TRBD2. The V gene end was trimmed by 8 bases and the J gene end by 4 bases; junction bases not matched to a gene: 10. The CDR3 is 16 amino acids. Germline assignment: CDR1 SNHLY and CDR2 FYNNEI. The CDR3 spells CASRWRTSGTTGELFF. The DNA of the CDR3 is TGTGCCAGCCGGTGGAGGACTAGCGGTACCACCGGGGAGCTGTTTTTT.

The chain recombines TRBV30 with TRBJ1-5; D call uncertain. Germline CDR1 is GTSNPN and CDR2 is SVGIG (reference sequence). Trimming took off 5 bases at V and 1 base at J, with 12 bases between the two ends. The CDR3 has 14 residues. The CDR3 sequence is CAWGRSVSNQPQHF. DNA of the CDR3: TGTGCCTGGGGGAGGAGTGTCAGCAATCAGCCCCAGCATTTT. The full variable domain, with the rest looked up from reference TRBV30 and TRBJ1-5, is SQTIHQWPATLVQPVGSPLSLECTVEGTSNPNLYWYRQAAGRGLQLLFYSVGIGQISSEVPQNLSASRPQDRQFILSSKKLLLSDSGFYLCAWGRSVSNQPQHFGDGTRLSIL.

This CDR3 reads CASSQWGPSNTGELFF. CDR3 DNA sequence: TGTGCCAGCAGCCAATGGGGCCCTTCGAACACCGGGGAGCTGTTTTTT. The chain has TRBV7-3 and TRBJ2-2; possible D gene TRBD1, 5 bases. This CDR3 spans 16 amino acids. CDR1 and CDR2 (germline): SGHTA, FQGTGA. V shed 5 bases and J shed 0 bases, with 13 bases lying between them.

This clone was recorded only once. This chain joins TRBV7-8 and TRBJ1-2, with TRBD1 as a possible D gene (5 bases). The CDR3 is 14 amino acids. The germline V gene encodes CDR1 SGHVS and CDR2 FQNEAQ. Trimming shortened V by 4 bases and J by 6 bases, and 15 bases separated the two germline ends. CDR3 region: CASSSGTLPDGYTF. Written as DNA, the CDR3 is TGTGCCAGCAGCTCGGGGACCCTACCGGATGGCTACACCTTC.

The chain is built from TRBV28 and TRBJ2-3, with D perhaps TRBD2 (5 bases). Germline V gene sequence: CDR1 MDHEN, CDR2 SYDVKM. The CDR3 runs 14 residues. Trimming took 4 bases from V and 4 from J, leaving 12 bases between them. The CDR3: CASSSPGMADTQYF. As DNA, the CDR3 is TGTGCCAGCAGTTCCCCCGGGATGGCAGATACGCAGTATTTT.

This chain links TRBV29-1 with TRBJ1-3, with D unresolved. Deletions cut 3 bases from V and 0 bases from J, with 12 bases between. This CDR3 spans 15 amino acids. CDR1 and CDR2 (germline): SQVTM, ANQGSEA. CDR3 nucleotides: TGCAGCGTTGAGTCGGACTTCCCCTCTGGAAACACCATATATTTT. It codes for CSVESDFPSGNTIYF.

V gene TRBV4-3 combines with J gene TRBJ2-1, with D hard to call. Per germline, CDR1 LGHNA and CDR2 YSLEER. The CDR3 runs to 13 residues. V was cut by 0 bases and J by 8 bases, with 8 bases left in between. The CDR3 region has the DNA TGCGCCAGCAGCCAAGATCGAGGCCATGAGCAGTTCTTC. Its translation: CASSQDRGHEQFF.

The chain is built from TRBV7-6 and TRBJ2-7; D is possibly TRBD2 (5 bases). Trimming took off 1 base at V and 2 bases at J, with 12 bases between the two ends. This CDR3 contains 15 residues. Looked up from germline, CDR1 is SGHVS and CDR2 is FNYEAQ. The chain's CDR3 is CASSLEAPGAYEQYF. The CDR3 region has the DNA TGTGCCAGCAGCTTAGAGGCCCCCGGGGCCTACGAGCAGTACTTC.

The J gene is TRBJ2-7, the V gene TRBV6-5, with TRBD1 matching over 12 bases. The CDR3 is made up of 15 amino acids. The germline CDR1 and CDR2 sequences are MNHEY and SVGAGI. The V and J ends lost 10 bases and 2 bases, in that order; junction bases with no gene match: 9. CDR3 coding DNA: TGTGCCATCCAGAGCCGGGACAGGGGGCCCTACGAGCAGTACTTC. It yields the protein CAIQSRDRGPYEQYF.

This rearrangement joins TRBV4-3 to TRBJ2-2; D gene ambiguous. CDR1 LGHNA and CDR2 YSLEER come from the germline V gene. CDR3 length equals 15 residues. The V end lost 2 bases, the J end lost 4 bases, and 11 bases lay between the germline ends. The CDR3 DNA reads as TGCGCCAGCAGCCAATATGCTAGGTCCACCGGGGAGCTGTTTTTT. This codes for CASSQYARSTGELFF.

The chain carries TRBV4-2 and TRBJ2-1; the D is unclear. This CDR3 region has 16 residues. From germline, CDR1 is LGHNA and CDR2 YNFKEQ. V was trimmed by 1 base and J by 0 bases, leaving 10 bases between them. CDR3 nucleotides: TGTGCCAGCAGCCAAGCGGCCGAAAGCTCCTACAATGAGCAGTTCTTC. It encodes CASSQAAESSYNEQFF.

J is TRBJ1-6 and V is TRBV6-5; tentative D call: TRBD1 (6 bases). Trimming cost V 9 bases and J 0 bases, with 12 bases left between them. CDR1 and CDR2 (germline): MNHEY, SVGAGI. The CDR3 sequence is 15 residues long. The CDR3 nucleotides read TGTGCCAGTCGGCCGGACAGCTCCTATAATTCACCCCTCCACTTT. This translates into CASRPDSSYNSPLHF.

The rearrangement uses TRBV5-8 and TRBJ1-2; D not resolved. The CDR3 consists of 13 residues. The germline gives CDR1 SGHTS, CDR2 YDEGEE. V was shortened by 0 bases and J by 3 bases, with 6 bases between the two germline ends. CDR3 nucleotide sequence: TGTGCCAGCAGCTTGGATCTGGACTATGGCTACACCTTC. It specifies CASSLDLDYGYTF.

The CDR3 region has the DNA TGTGCCTCAACCGACAGGCGGGGAGAGGTAGTGGTCCACTTT. Protein product: CASTDRRGEVVVHF. The rearrangement uses TRBV30 and TRBJ1-6, with D possibly TRBD1 on 6 matching bases. Germline V CDR1 and CDR2: GTSNPN, SVGIG (reference sequence). Trimming left V 7 bases short and J 17 bases short, with 27 bases between. The CDR3 runs to 14 residues.

The gene calls are TRBV28 and TRBJ1-1; D unresolved. The CDR3 is 13 amino acids. The V gene lost 7 bases and the J gene lost 3 bases, with 12 bases spanning the gap. Germline loops: CDR1 MDHEN, CDR2 SYDVKM. The CDR3 DNA follows: TGTGCCAGCACCCCTGGGCAGGACACTGAAGCTTTCTTT. Translation gives CASTPGQDTEAFF.

The chain links TRBV25-1 to TRBJ2-5; D might be TRBD2 (5 bases). Germline CDR1 reads MGHDK; CDR2 reads SYGVNS. The V and J ends lost 0 bases and 4 bases respectively, with 12 bases between them. The CDR3 loop spans 15 amino acids. The CDR3 sequence is CASSEYRGPGETQYF. DNA for the CDR3: TGTGCCAGCAGTGAATATCGAGGGCCGGGAGAGACCCAGTACTTC.